The source of this T cell receptor (beta chain) is a study of blood T cell repertoires in COVID-19 (dated by TCRdb to 2018 to 2020). Study-wide context: Samples from collaborators originated in the United States, Italy and Spain and spanned both the acute and convalescent phases of COVID-19. The prospective study material was composed of cDNA or gDNA derived from T cells, B-cell-depleted T cells, or PBMCs. Subjects who had been exposed to COVID-19, were actively infected with it, or had recovered from it provided the deeply sampled blood TCRbeta repertoires that made up the dataset. A freely available public database, intended as a resource for researchers studying the immune response to SARS-CoV-2, is where the repertoires were released. Samples were obtained from the ongoing ImmuneRACE study (first 160 participants) and from roughly 1,300 subjects provided by 6 global collaborators. The sample metadata nearly always contained a de-identified subject ID, COVID-19 status, age in years and sex. HLA class I and class II types, where available, came from metadata supplied by the sample provider rather than from assay-based typing.

Overall results and qualifications from the work: The quantity of clinical and demographic metadata differed by source and by participant and was supplied without curation.

The collaborating institutions used their own protocols to collect whole blood in K2EDTA tubes. For TCRbeta analysis, collaborators shipped samples as frozen whole blood, isolated PBMCs, or DNA extracted from either of those sample types. In regard to this clone: This receptor's antigen is unknown. The sample holds no much larger clone one base away, and base qualities are not on file.

The immunoSEQ Assay, a bias-controlled multiplex PCR, was used to amplify TCRbeta CDR3 regions from genomic DNA. The original pipeline was this. Within the assay, amplification of reference gene primers was used to estimate how many nucleated cells each sample contained. Sequence reads were collapsed and filtered to measure the absolute abundance of every unique TCRbeta CDR3 rearrangement. Productive Simpson clonality was computed per sample as the square root of Simpson's diversity index over productive rearrangements. TCRdb holds this immuneACCESS table with in-frame rearrangements only. Some clones are missing; in checked studies, unresolved V genes explain under half, and the rest has no known cause. V and J calls and clone size are copied from that table; D and trimming were computed from the DNA. Recorded for this sample are some 100,000 clones; about 87% of them occurred a single time. Approximately 18% of the sample lies in the top ten.

Sequencing input: peripheral blood. The clonotype was recovered from a human donor in a cohort sampled during active COVID-19.

The CDR3 region: CASSLGGSHSGNTIYF. DNA sequence: TGTGCCAGCAGCTTGGGTGGCTCCCACTCTGGAAACACCATATATTTT. The sequence joins TRBV5-4 to TRBJ1-3, with no confidently assigned D gene. CDR1 and CDR2 (SGHNT, YYREEE) derive from the germline V gene (reference sequence). Trimming removed 0 bases from V and 0 bases from J, leaving 10 bases between the germline ends. Its CDR3 holds 16 amino acids, cysteine through phenylalanine. Only CDR3 DNA is held: 48 bases, read in frame from base 1.